This T cell receptor beta chain was captured in a study of blood T cell repertoires in COVID-19. All recovered Cohort 3 donors got two negative PCRs, got clearance, or saw symptom resolution. Clones were sequenced by immunoSEQ multiplex PCR, and TCRdb holds only the in-frame ones, with some missing. Of approximately 180,000 clones listed, 85% are singletons. The receptor's source is a man aged 35-49 years who had recovered from COVID-19. The source material was PBMCs or T cells enriched from blood (not recorded which).

CDR3 DNA: TGTGCCATCACAACGGGGGGTAGGGGCGGTGAAGCTTTCTTT. It translates to CAITTGGRGGEAFF. The chain carries TRBV2 and TRBJ1-1; D perhaps matches TRBD1 (5 bases). Germline V gives CDR1 SNHLY, CDR2 FYNNEI. V gave up 10 bases and J gave up 7 bases, with 22 bases separating them. There are 14 residues in the CDR3.